This T cell receptor (beta chain) stems from a study of blood T cells in healthy people across ages. Study in general: Template switching picked up about one barcoded beta molecule for each two T cells. General study findings and limits: PBMC samples, being unsorted, prevented any conclusive comparison of naive and antigen-experienced cells. Estimates drawn from one million T cells were deemed to understate diversity.

V lost 6 bases and J 13 bases, leaving 16 bases between the germline ends. This CDR3 spans 11 amino acids. The V gene's germline CDR1 is SQVTM and CDR2 ANQGSEA. The authors ran a second PCR of about 6 to 11 cycles using a sample-barcoded 5' primer and a J-beta primer mix. Each cDNA molecule, via a template-switch adaptor with 12 random nucleotides, was tagged. TCRdb recomputed calls from the 5' RACE reads with MiXCR, one row per CDR3 protein. The sample holds around 1,900,000 distinct CDR3 sequences, about 39% seen once. To note about this clonotype: Antigen specificity is unknown.

The sequence was obtained from a human donor in good health. J is TRBJ2-4 and V is TRBV29-1, with D possibly being TRBD1 (5 bases). The source material was blood. The CDR3 reads CSVVRVNEQYF. For the CDR3, the DNA is TGCAGCGTGGTCAGGGTGAATGAGCAGTACTTC.